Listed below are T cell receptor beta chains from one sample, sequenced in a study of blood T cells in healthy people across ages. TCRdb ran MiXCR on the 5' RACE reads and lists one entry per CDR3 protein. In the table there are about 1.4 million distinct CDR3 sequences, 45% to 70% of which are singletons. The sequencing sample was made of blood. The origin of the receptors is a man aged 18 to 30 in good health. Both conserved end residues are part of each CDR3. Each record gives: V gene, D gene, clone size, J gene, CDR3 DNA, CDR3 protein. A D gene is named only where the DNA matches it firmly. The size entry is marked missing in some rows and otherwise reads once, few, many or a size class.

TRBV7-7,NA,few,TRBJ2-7,TGTGCTAGCAGCCTTGGCGGACCTTACAATGAGCAGTACTTC,CASSLGGPYNEQYF
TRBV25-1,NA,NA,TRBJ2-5,TGTGCCAGCAGTGAATGGAGTGGCAGGGGGGTCGACAAGCAGTACTTC,CASSEWSGRGVDKQYF
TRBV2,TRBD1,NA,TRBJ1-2,TGTGCCAGCAGTGAGCGGGAGGGGGCGCGGTATGGCTACACCTTC,CASSEREGARYGYTF
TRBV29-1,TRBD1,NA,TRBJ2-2,TGCAGCGCCCAGGGGGCAGAGGGCGGGGAGCTGTTTTTT,CSAQGAEGGELFF
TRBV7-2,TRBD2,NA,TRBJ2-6,TGTGCCAGCAGCGTAGCGGGTGTACGCTCTGGGGCCAACGTCCTGACTTTC,CASSVAGVRSGANVLTF
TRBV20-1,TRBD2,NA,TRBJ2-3,TGCAGTGCCAGGACTCCCGGGACTAGAAGGGCAGATACGCAGTATTTT,CSARTPGTRRADTQYF
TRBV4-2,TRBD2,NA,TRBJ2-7,TGTGCCAGCAGCCAAGTTTTCAGAGCGGGGGCCTACGAGCAGTACTTC,CASSQVFRAGAYEQYF
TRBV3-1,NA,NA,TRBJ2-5,TGTGCCAGCAGCCAAGAGAGGCCTTTGTCGAGGCAAGAGACCCAGTACTTC,CASSQERPLSRQETQYF
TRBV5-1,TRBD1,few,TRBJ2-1,TGCGCCAGCAGCTCACAGGGGGCACCCTACAATGAGCAGTTCTTC,CASSSQGAPYNEQFF
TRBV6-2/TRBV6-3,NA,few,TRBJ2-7,TGTGCCAGCACCCCACATATTCTCTTTACCTACGAGCAGTACTTC,CASTPHILFTYEQYF
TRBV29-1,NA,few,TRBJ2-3,TGCAGCGTTTTTTCCTCACCCTCTAGCACAGATACGCAGTATTTT,CSVFSSPSSTDTQYF
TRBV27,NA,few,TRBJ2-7,TGTGCCAGCAGTTTGCACATCCAATACGAGCAGTACTTC,CASSLHIQYEQYF